The 27 T cell receptor beta chains presented below share a single source sample, sequenced in a study of identifying expanded T cells in peripheral blood. TCRdb keeps only in-frame clones here, not all; method: immunoSEQ multiplex PCR. This sample has 75,000 to 90,000 clones; around nine tenths occur once, and the top ten carry 7.3%. Sequencing input: blood. These receptor sequences come from a person between 18 and 70 years old in good health.

V and J are TRBV6-6 and TRBJ2-7, with TRBD2 matching 11 bases. The junction had 5 bases not matched to a gene; V was cut back by 7 bases and J by 3 bases. Germline lookup yields CDR1 MNHNY and CDR2 SVGAGI (reference sequence). This CDR3 region has 14 residues. Written as DNA, the CDR3 is TGTGCCAGCACCTTCCTAGCGGGAGGCTACGAGCAGTACTTC. Translation: CASTFLAGGYEQYF.

The chain employs TRBV12-5 and TRBJ2-7; maybe TRBD1 (5 bases). The CDR3 runs 14 residues. V gave up 1 base and J gave up 3 bases, with 10 bases separating them. Per the germline V gene, CDR1 is LGHNT and CDR2 is FRNRAP. CDR3 region: CASGLAGFSYEQYF. The CDR3 nucleotides read TGTGCTAGTGGTTTGGCAGGGTTTAGCTACGAGCAGTACTTC.

The chain joins TRBV30 to TRBJ2-1; 11 bases map to TRBD2. The CDR3 extends over 14 amino acids. Germline V gene data show CDR1 as GTSNPN and CDR2 as SVGIG (reference sequence). J gave up 10 bases and V 3 bases, and 8 bases lay outside the gene matches. The CDR3 is CAWRGLAGRGEQFF. DNA of the CDR3: TGTGCCTGGAGAGGACTAGCGGGTCGGGGAGAGCAGTTCTTC.

The chain recombines TRBV5-4 with TRBJ2-5; D possibly matches TRBD1 or TRBD2 (5 bases each). This CDR3 is built from 15 residues. In germline, CDR1 is SGHNT, CDR2 YYREEE (reference sequence). Trimming removed 0 bases from V and 0 bases from J, with 9 bases in between. As DNA, the CDR3 is TGTGCCAGCAGCTTGGGGCAGGGACACCAAGAGACCCAGTACTTC. Translating it yields CASSLGQGHQETQYF.

The chain couples TRBV30 to TRBJ1-4; TRBD1 might be the D (5 bases). Trimming pared 4 bases from V and 7 bases from J, leaving 19 bases between. CDR1 GTSNPN and CDR2 SVGIG come from the germline V gene (reference sequence). CDR3 length: 15 residues. The CDR3 region is CAWTQGSGWGEKLFF. CDR3 in DNA: TGTGCCTGGACCCAGGGCTCAGGGTGGGGTGAAAAACTGTTTTTT.

This chain uses TRBV5-1 with TRBJ2-5, with D hard to call. Germline assignment: CDR1 SGHRS and CDR2 YFSETQ. V gave up 4 bases and J gave up 4 bases, with 17 bases separating them. The CDR3 covers 15 residues. The CDR3 region is CASSPPAGYGETQYF. CDR3 nucleotides: TGCGCCAGCAGCCCCCCCGCTGGTTACGGAGAGACCCAGTACTTC.

The V gene is TRBV7-9, the J gene TRBJ1-4; TRBD1 matches at 9 bases. CDR1 and CDR2 (germline): SEHNR, FQNEAQ (reference sequence). V lost 1 base, J lost 7 bases, and 4 bases stayed unmatched. The CDR3 is 15 amino acids. The CDR3 bases are TGTGCCAGCAGCTTAGGGGACAGGGATGGTGAAAAACTGTTTTTT. It encodes CASSLGDRDGEKLFF. The variable domain in full, completed from reference TRBV7-9 and TRBJ1-4, reads DTGVSQNPRHKITKRGQNVTFRCDPISEHNRLYWYRQTLGQGPEFLTYFQNEAQLEKSRLLSDRFSAERPKGSFSTLEIQRTEQGDSAMYLCASSLGDRDGEKLFFGSGTQLSVL.

This clone occurred a few times. J is TRBJ2-1 and V is TRBV5-4, with TRBD2 identical over 14 bases. The CDR3 spans 15 residues. V gave up 4 bases and J gave up 6 bases; unmatched junction bases: 3. Germline V gives CDR1 SGHNT, CDR2 YYREEE (reference sequence). The CDR3 is CASSQGLAGGNEQFF. In nucleotides, the CDR3 is TGTGCCAGCAGCCAAGGACTAGCGGGGGGCAATGAGCAGTTCTTC.

CDR3: CSVVPGQGNYGYTF. CDR3 nucleotide sequence: TGCAGCGTTGTCCCGGGACAGGGAAACTATGGCTACACCTTC. The chain has TRBV29-1 and TRBJ1-2, with 9 bases identical to TRBD1. V lost 4 bases to trimming and J lost 2 bases; unmatched junction nucleotides: 5. Germline V gene sequence: CDR1 SQVTM, CDR2 ANQGSEA. The CDR3 totals 14 residues.

This clone was seen once. The chain has TRBV7-8 and TRBJ2-4; D gene ambiguous. The germline V and J ends were trimmed by 7 bases and 7 bases, with 23 bases remaining between them. The CDR3 has 16 amino acids. Germline V gives CDR1 SGHVS, CDR2 FQNEAQ. In nucleotides, the CDR3 is TGTGCCAGCACCCCAGCCGAAGCCTACTCCGTGAACATTCAGTACTTC. This encodes CASTPAEAYSVNIQYF.

The chain combines TRBV6-6 with TRBJ1-5; D might be TRBD1 (5 bases). Germline lookup yields CDR1 MNHNY and CDR2 SVGAGI (reference sequence). CDR3 length: 15 residues. Trimming pared 6 bases from V and 0 bases from J, leaving 12 bases between. The CDR3 bases are TGTGCCAGCAGCAAGACAGAGAATAGCAATCAGCCCCAGCATTTT. Its protein product is CASSKTENSNQPQHF.

V and J are TRBV7-2 and TRBJ2-2, with 7 bases aligning to TRBD1. V shed 10 bases and J 3 bases; nucleotides not matched to a gene: 14. Germline CDR1 is SGHTA and CDR2 is FQGNSA. The CDR3 consists of 16 residues. The CDR3 sequence is CATRDERGRYTGELFF. DNA for the CDR3: TGTGCCACCAGAGACGAAAGGGGGCGCTACACCGGGGAGCTGTTTTTT.

This clone was picked up one time. This sequence joins TRBV4-2 and TRBJ2-7, with D unclear. CDR1 and CDR2 (germline): LGHNA, YNFKEQ. The CDR3 is 18 residues long. Trimming took 1 base from V and 1 from J, leaving 20 bases between them. The CDR3 region has the DNA TGTGCCAGCAGCCAAGCGGTCGTAGGGCGAGATTGGTCCTACGAGCAGTACTTC. As protein: CASSQAVVGRDWSYEQYF.

V is TRBV13 and J is TRBJ2-7, with D possibly TRBD1 on 5 matching bases. Trimming removed 5 bases from V and 3 bases from J, with 11 bases in between. There are 13 residues in the CDR3. Looked up from germline, CDR1 is PRHDT and CDR2 is FYEKMQ (reference sequence). For the CDR3, the DNA is TGTGCCAGCAGCCGACAGACGCTCTACGAGCAGTACTTC. Amino acid sequence: CASSRQTLYEQYF.

The chain employs TRBV19 and TRBJ2-1; D gene unclear. Germline CDR1 reads LNHDA; CDR2 reads SQIVND (reference sequence). V was clipped by 4 bases and J by 0 bases, with 4 bases between them. The CDR3 totals 13 residues. The chain's CDR3 is CASSKFSYNEQFF. The CDR3 region has the DNA TGTGCCAGTAGTAAATTCTCCTACAATGAGCAGTTCTTC. Filled out from reference TRBV19 and TRBJ2-1, the complete variable domain reads DGGITQSPKYLFRKEGQNVTLSCEQNLNHDAMYWYRQDPGQGLRLIYYSQIVNDFQKGDIAEGYSVSREKKESFPLTVTSAQKNPTAFYLCASSKFSYNEQFFGPGTRLTVL.

In nucleotides, the CDR3 is TGCAGCGTTGCCAGAGAGATGAACACTGAAGCTTTCTTT. Translated: CSVAREMNTEAFF. The chain has TRBV29-1 and TRBJ1-1, with D uncertain. The V gene lost 4 bases and the J gene lost 0 bases, with 9 bases spanning the gap. The CDR3 spans 13 residues. The germline V gene has CDR1 SQVTM and CDR2 ANQGSEA.

This chain links TRBV19 with TRBJ1-1, with D hard to call. CDR1 is LNHDA and CDR2 is SQIVND in the germline V gene (reference sequence). The CDR3 covers 14 residues. V gave up 7 bases and J gave up 1 base, with 13 bases separating them. Here the CDR3 reads CASITKRQNTEAFF. DNA of the CDR3: TGTGCCAGTATCACGAAAAGGCAGAACACTGAAGCTTTCTTT.

The chain recombines TRBV5-1 with TRBJ1-1, with D possibly being TRBD1 (6 bases). Per germline, CDR1 SGHRS and CDR2 YFSETQ. The length of the CDR3 is 16 residues. The V and J ends lost 5 bases and 4 bases respectively, with 21 bases between them. CDR3 region: CASSGVIGARGTEAFF. CDR3 coding DNA: TGCGCCAGCAGTGGAGTTATAGGGGCCAGGGGCACTGAAGCTTTCTTT. The variable domain in full, with the rest retrieved from reference TRBV5-1 and TRBJ1-1, is KAGVTQTPRYLIKTRGQQVTLSCSPISGHRSVSWYQQTPGQGLQFLFEYFSETQRNKGNFPGRFSGRQFSNSRSEMNVSTLELGDSALYLCASSGVIGARGTEAFFGQGTRLTVV.

V and J are TRBV30 and TRBJ1-5; D is undetermined. The germline V gene has CDR1 GTSNPN and CDR2 SVGIG (reference sequence). The V end lost 1 base, the J end lost 6 bases, and 13 bases lay between the germline ends. This CDR3 region has 14 residues. This CDR3 reads CAWSGGQPGQPQHF. CDR3 in DNA: TGTGCCTGGAGTGGGGGTCAACCTGGTCAGCCCCAGCATTTT.

The CDR3 coding sequence is TGCGCCAGCAGCTTGGCCGGCGGACAGGGGGCCTACAATGAGCAGTTCTTC. Translating gives CASSLAGGQGAYNEQFF. V and J are TRBV5-1 and TRBJ2-1; 10 bases map to TRBD1. CDR1 and CDR2 (germline): SGHRS, YFSETQ. CDR3 length equals 17 residues. V dropped 0 bases and J dropped 2; count of bases not matched to a gene: 5.

The rearrangement links TRBV5-1 to TRBJ2-7; D is unresolved. The V end was cut by 4 bases, the J end by 3 bases, with 14 bases between. CDR1 is SGHRS, CDR2 YFSETQ, per germline. The CDR3 totals 14 residues. CDR3 sequence: CASSPTDGVYEQYF. The CDR3 region has the DNA TGCGCCAGCAGCCCAACGGACGGAGTCTACGAGCAGTACTTC.

The chain recombines TRBV15 with TRBJ2-2, with D possibly TRBD1 on 6 matching bases. The germline V and J ends were trimmed by 5 bases and 7 bases, with 20 bases remaining between them. From germline, CDR1 is LNHNV and CDR2 YYDKDF (reference sequence). The CDR3 runs to 16 residues. The CDR3 sequence: CATSPGGAGENGELFF. CDR3 nucleotide sequence: TGTGCCACCAGCCCCGGTGGGGCAGGGGAGAACGGGGAGCTGTTTTTT.

CDR3 in DNA: TGTGCCAGCAGCTTGGGTGGGGTGGACAATGAGCAGTTCTTC. Translated, it gives CASSLGGVDNEQFF. This chain joins TRBV5-4 and TRBJ2-1; no clear D gene. The germline V gene encodes CDR1 SGHNT and CDR2 YYREEE (reference sequence). V gave up 0 bases and J gave up 5 bases, with 9 bases separating them. CDR3 length: 14 amino acids. The full variable domain, its missing parts supplied by reference TRBV5-4 and TRBJ2-1, is ETGVTQSPTHLIKTRGQQVTLRCSSQSGHNTVSWYQQALGQGPQFIFQYYREEENGRGNFPPRFSGLQFPNYSSELNVNALELDDSALYLCASSLGGVDNEQFFGPGTRLTVL.

The V and J genes are TRBV10-3 and TRBJ2-3, with 7 bases identical to TRBD2. The germline V gene encodes CDR1 ENHRY and CDR2 SYGVKD. The CDR3 covers 16 residues. With V trimmed by 5 bases and J by 0 bases, 8 bases remained unmatched. This CDR3 is CAISNLAVYSTDTQYF. The CDR3 region has the DNA TGTGCCATCAGTAATCTAGCGGTGTATAGCACAGATACGCAGTATTTT.

The chain is built from TRBV9 and TRBJ1-3, with D possibly matching TRBD1 (5 bases). Trimming took 0 bases from V and 0 from J, leaving 10 bases between them. This CDR3 contains 16 residues. Per germline, CDR1 SGDLS and CDR2 YYNGEE. The CDR3: CASSVGGPRSGNTIYF. The CDR3 nucleotides are TGTGCCAGCAGCGTAGGGGGACCCCGCTCTGGAAACACCATATATTTT. Supplemented by reference TRBV9 and TRBJ1-3, the full variable domain reads DSGVTQTPKHLITATGQRVTLRCSPRSGDLSVYWYQQSLDQGLQFLIQYYNGEERAKGNILERFSAQQFPDLHSELNLSSLELGDSALYFCASSVGGPRSGNTIYFGEGSWLTVV.

J is TRBJ1-3 and V is TRBV2, with D tentatively TRBD1 (5 bases). Germline-derived CDR1 and CDR2 are SNHLY and FYNNEI. V lost 6 bases and J lost 0, with 12 bases in between. CDR3 size: 15 residues. The CDR3, as DNA: TGTGCCAGCAGAGAAAGGGACTACTCTGGAAACACCATATATTTT. Residues: CASRERDYSGNTIYF. The variable domain in full, with the rest retrieved from reference TRBV2 and TRBJ1-3, is EPEVTQTPSHQVTQMGQEVILRCVPISNHLYFYWYRQILGQKVEFLVSFYNNEISEKSEIFDDQFSVERPDGSNFTLKIRSTKLEDSAMYFCASRERDYSGNTIYFGEGSWLTVV.

The chain has TRBV10-2 and TRBJ2-1, with 9 bases lining up with TRBD1. The germline gives CDR1 WSHSY, CDR2 SAAADI. Losses at the gene ends were 3 bases for V and 4 bases for J; bases not matched to a gene: 1. CDR3 length: 14 residues. DNA for the CDR3: TGCGCCAGCAGTGAACAGGGGGCTTACAATGAGCAGTTCTTC. This encodes CASSEQGAYNEQFF.